These T cell receptor beta chains were read from a single sample in a study of cytomegalovirus exposure and HLA in healthy donors. The assay was immunoSEQ multiplex PCR, and TCRdb's table has in-frame clones only and misses some. The sample gives about 120,000 clones, about 9.4% of which show up once; less than 6.5% is in the top ten. The sequenced material came from PBMCs. The receptors were sampled from a woman in her forties in good health and CMV-seropositive. CDR3s include the opening cysteine and the closing phenylalanine or tryptophan. Each record gives: CDR3 protein, J gene, V gene.

CDR3: CSLGQGDYGYTF
J: TRBJ1-2
V: TRBV29-1

CDR3: CASSVGGDEQYF
J: TRBJ2-7
V: TRBV9

CDR3: CAWSNILAGQPQHF
J: TRBJ1-5
V: TRBV30

CDR3: CASSLAPDYGYTF
J: TRBJ1-2
V: TRBV11-2

CDR3: CASSLGGTGVLYEQYF
J: TRBJ2-7
V: TRBV5-4

CDR3: CATSNPRQGGSYEQYF
J: TRBJ2-7
V: TRBV15

CDR3: CASSRQGSSYEQYF
J: TRBJ2-7
V: TRBV2

CDR3: CALWAPLGNTIYF
J: TRBJ1-3
V: TRBV10-3

CDR3: CASSPQVDGGYTF
J: TRBJ1-2
V: TRBV7-8

CDR3: CASSTDRGSRQPQHF
J: TRBJ1-5
V: TRBV19

CDR3: CAYLGMLPEAFF
J: TRBJ1-1
V: TRBV30

CDR3: CASSIAYDQPQHF
J: TRBJ1-5
V: TRBV19

CDR3: CASSRLGGSPLHF
J: TRBJ1-6
V: TRBV6-5

CDR3: CASSPGTGAGEQYF
J: TRBJ2-7
V: TRBV18

CDR3: CSARMRGGYTF
J: TRBJ1-2
V: TRBV20-1

CDR3: CASRDTSSYHNSPLHF
J: TRBJ1-6
V: TRBV19

CDR3: CASSLARFRVAGGNTDTQYF
J: TRBJ2-3
V: TRBV7-8

CDR3: CASSSWEDQNEQFF
J: TRBJ2-1
V: TRBV7-7

CDR3: CARGTTSTDTQYF
J: TRBJ2-3
V: TRBV2

CDR3: CASSAEGGGSNEQFF
J: TRBJ2-1
V: TRBV2

CDR3: CASSLLQGNNEKLFF
J: TRBJ1-4
V: TRBV28

CDR3: CASSLAVMNTEAFF
J: TRBJ1-1
V: TRBV5-1

CDR3: CASSQNPGLAGAMLTDTQYF
J: TRBJ2-3
V: TRBV4-2

CDR3: CASSTGQGASEKLFF
J: TRBJ1-4
V: TRBV5-1

CDR3: CASRWEAAEYSNQPQHF
J: TRBJ1-5
V: TRBV19

CDR3: CATSRTSGGDMDTQYF
J: TRBJ2-3
V: TRBV15

CDR3: CASSLATGDGYTF
J: TRBJ1-2
V: TRBV5-6

CDR3: CSDRVFYGYTF
J: TRBJ1-2
V: TRBV20-1

CDR3: CASSTGPGDTQYF
J: TRBJ2-3
V: TRBV6-6

CDR3: CASSYSTGLDREQFF
J: TRBJ2-1
V: TRBV6-6

CDR3: CASSLGRQGKSNYGYTF
J: TRBJ1-2
V: TRBV5-1

CDR3: CASSYVGGNEKLFF
J: TRBJ1-4
V: TRBV6-6

CDR3: CASSRDRTQAFF
J: TRBJ1-1
V: TRBV19

CDR3: CASSSGQGGSEQFF
J: TRBJ2-1
V: TRBV5-4

CDR3: CASSDSDRMNTEAFF
J: TRBJ1-1
V: TRBV6-1

CDR3: CASSKNQPQHF
J: TRBJ1-5
V: TRBV2

CDR3: CASSLGQGPYEQYF
J: TRBJ2-7
V: TRBV5-1

CDR3: CASSAGGPYEQYF
J: TRBJ2-7
V: TRBV5-1

CDR3: CASALGTANQPQHF
J: TRBJ1-5
V: TRBV28

CDR3: CASRAGGEAFF
J: TRBJ1-1
V: TRBV6-5

CDR3: CASSPLLQPNEKLFF
J: TRBJ1-4
V: TRBV5-1

CDR3: CASSAQPGQGAGKAFF
J: TRBJ1-1
V: TRBV7-6

CDR3: CASSWGGGDGTDTQYF
J: TRBJ2-3
V: TRBV27

CDR3: CASSYNRGRIEAFF
J: TRBJ1-1
V: TRBV6-5

CDR3: CASSVSRETQYF
J: TRBJ2-5
V: TRBV19

CDR3: CASSDLVGGLPQFF
J: TRBJ2-1
V: TRBV6-1